These 23 T cell receptor beta chains originate from one sample sequenced in a study of T cell repertoires in cytomegalovirus infection. Each CDR3 protein gets one entry after TCRdb re-called the reads with MiXCR. Of just under 500,000 distinct CDR3 sequences listed, 33% are singletons. These receptors have no known antigen. This material consisted of cultured PBMCs, taken from culture after CMV antigen stimulation. The receptors originated from a human donor in good health (CMV status not recorded). Some clones in this sample may be carry-over from other donors' samples.

The chain joins TRBV20-1 to TRBJ2-1; 11 nucleotides align to TRBD2. V lost 0 bases and J lost 7; bases outside the gene matches: 5. The length of the CDR3 is 15 residues. Per the germline V gene, CDR1 is DFQATT and CDR2 is SNEGSKA (reference sequence). The CDR3 DNA reads as TGCAGTGCTAGAGATTTGACTAGCGGGACGAATGAGCAGTTCTTC. Protein product: CSARDLTSGTNEQFF.

This clonotype has a count of ten or more. The rearrangement joins TRBV7-2 to TRBJ2-5; maybe TRBD2 (5 bases). Germline CDR1 is SGHTA and CDR2 is FQGNSA. The CDR3 has 16 amino acids. V was clipped by 3 bases and J by 1 base, with 15 bases between them. CDR3: CASSFAGGVPQETQYF. CDR3 in DNA: TGTGCCAGCAGCTTCGCGGGTGGTGTCCCCCAAGAGACCCAGTACTTC.

J is TRBJ1-2 and V is TRBV5-6; 7 nucleotides agree with TRBD1. Unmatched junction bases numbered 10, after V lost 3 bases and J lost 5 bases. The V gene's germline CDR1 is SGHDT and CDR2 YYEEEE. The CDR3 consists of 15 residues. CDR3 DNA: TGTGCCAGCAGCTCCCAGGGACAGCGCGGGTATGGCTACACCTTC. Translation: CASSSQGQRGYGYTF.

The chain uses TRBV10-2 and TRBJ2-3; maybe TRBD2 (5 bases). Germline values: CDR1 WSHSY, CDR2 SAAADI. Trimming took 0 bases from V and 0 from J, leaving 19 bases between them. The CDR3 sequence is 19 residues long. The CDR3 DNA is TGCGCCAGCAGTGAGTCGCCCTCTGAGGGCCGAGGGAGCACAGATACGCAGTATTTT. Translated, it gives CASSESPSEGRGSTDTQYF.

As concerns this clonotype: This may come from a read error, since a much larger clone is one base off. V and J are TRBV11-2 and TRBJ2-1, with TRBD2 matching 11 bases. V shed 7 bases and J 7 bases; nucleotides not matched to a gene: 9. In germline, CDR1 is SGHAT, CDR2 FQNNGV. This CDR3 is 15 amino acids long. As DNA, the CDR3 is TGTGCCAGCATCTTGACTAGCGGGACTGTTAATGAGCAGTTCTTC. As protein: CASILTSGTVNEQFF.

The genes are TRBV11-2 and TRBJ2-2, with a weak D call TRBD2 (5 bases). The CDR3 runs to 15 residues. Per germline, CDR1 SGHAT and CDR2 FQNNGV. V was pared by 8 bases and J by 5 bases, with 18 bases between. The CDR3 here is CASPAFPSRTGELFF. DNA for the CDR3: TGTGCCAGCCCAGCTTTTCCTAGCCGGACCGGGGAGCTGTTTTTT.

The chain employs TRBV4-2 and TRBJ2-1, with D maybe TRBD2 (5 bases). The V and J ends lost 4 bases and 3 bases respectively, with 13 bases between them. CDR1 and CDR2 (germline): LGHNA, YNFKEQ. This CDR3 comprises 15 residues. CDR3 DNA sequence: TGTGCCAGCAGCCCAAGCCTACGGGACTACAATGAGCAGTTCTTC. Its translation: CASSPSLRDYNEQFF.

This chain connects TRBV6-2 or TRBV6-3 to TRBJ2-1; TRBD1 might be the D (5 bases). V lost 4 bases and J 4 bases, leaving 11 bases between the germline ends. This CDR3 is built from 14 residues. Germline V CDR1 and CDR2: MNHEY, SVGEGT. The CDR3 sequence: CASSSTGSYNEQFF. For the CDR3, the DNA is TGTGCCAGCAGTTCCACAGGATCATACAATGAGCAGTTCTTC.

In its sample, this clonotype was seen a few times. This chain joins TRBV7-9 and TRBJ2-2; D call uncertain. In germline, CDR1 is SEHNR, CDR2 FQNEAQ (reference sequence). The CDR3 extends over 13 amino acids. Between the trimmed V and J ends, which lost 4 bases and 4 bases, there was a span of 7 bases. CDR3 residues: CASSSPPTGELFF. The DNA of the CDR3 is TGTGCCAGCAGCTCCCCTCCCACCGGGGAGCTGTTTTTT.

The CDR3 sequence: CASSSYRDGYTF. For the CDR3, the DNA is TGTGCCAGCAGTTCATACAGGGACGGCTACACCTTC. V is TRBV12-3 or TRBV12-4 and J is TRBJ1-2, with D perhaps matching TRBD1 (6 bases). CDR3 size: 12 residues. V was cut by 4 bases and J by 8 bases, with 11 bases left in between.

This clonotype was detected a few times. The chain recombines TRBV28 with TRBJ2-3; TRBD1 is a possible D gene (6 bases). The CDR3 runs to 14 residues. Deletions cut 3 bases from V and 3 bases from J, with 10 bases between. CDR1 MDHEN and CDR2 SYDVKM come from the germline V gene. CDR3 residues: CASSFLGATDTQYF. In DNA, the CDR3 is TGTGCCAGCAGTTTCCTGGGGGCAACAGATACGCAGTATTTT.

The J gene is TRBJ2-3, the V gene TRBV20-1; TRBD2 aligns across 7 bases. The CDR3 loop spans 14 amino acids. Germline CDR1 is DFQATT and CDR2 is SNEGSKA (reference sequence). Trimming at V came to 1 base and at J to 3 bases, leaving 4 bases not matched to a gene. CDR3 residues: CSARVSSGTDTQYF. Written as DNA, the CDR3 is TGCAGTGCTAGAGTCTCTAGCGGAACAGATACGCAGTATTTT.

The chain combines TRBV6-8 with TRBJ2-7; TRBD2 aligns across 9 bases. V lost 0 bases to trimming and J lost 3 bases; unmatched junction nucleotides: 6. From germline, CDR1 is MNHGY and CDR2 SAAAGT. This CDR3 comprises 16 residues. For the CDR3, the DNA is TGTGCCAGCAGTTACTCTACGGCGGGAGGGGGCTACGAGCAGTACTTC. Its translation is CASSYSTAGGGYEQYF.

This clonotype appeared a few times. This rearrangement joins TRBV6-2 or TRBV6-3 to TRBJ2-3; D ambiguous. The CDR3 covers 13 residues. V dropped 8 bases and J dropped 0 bases, with 9 bases sitting between them. Per germline, CDR1 MNHEY and CDR2 SVGEGT. The CDR3 DNA is TGTGCCAGCGCGAGTGGAAGCACAGATACGCAGTATTTT. It yields the protein CASASGSTDTQYF.

The V and J genes are TRBV12-3 or TRBV12-4 and TRBJ2-7; D may be TRBD1 (5 bases). Trimming left V 4 bases short and J 3 bases short, with 10 bases between. CDR3 length: 13 amino acids. The CDR3 DNA reads TGTGCCAGCAGTTCCGGACATAACTACGAGCAGTACGTC. It encodes CASSSGHNYEQYV.

J is TRBJ1-5 and V is TRBV5-4; 8 nucleotides line up with TRBD1. The CDR3 sequence is 14 residues long. After removal of 2 bases from V and 6 bases from J, the junction contained 4 bases not matched to a gene. In germline, CDR1 is SGHNT, CDR2 YYREEE (reference sequence). DNA of the CDR3: TGTGCCAGCAGCTTACAGGGGGTGGGTCAGCCCCAGCATTTT. Residues: CASSLQGVGQPQHF.

The chain links TRBV4-3 to TRBJ1-3, with D hard to call. Germline CDR1 LGHNA, CDR2 YSLEER. V gave up 1 base and J gave up 0 bases, with 7 bases separating them. The CDR3 contains 15 residues. This CDR3 reads CASSQGYVSGNTIYF. The CDR3, as DNA: TGCGCCAGCAGCCAAGGTTATGTCTCTGGAAACACCATATATTTT.

This rearrangement joins TRBV6-5 to TRBJ2-2, with TRBD1 matching over 7 bases. The trim removed 7 bases at V and 4 bases at J, leaving 9 bases unmatched. From germline, CDR1 is MNHEY and CDR2 SVGAGI. CDR3 size: 15 residues. CDR3 sequence (DNA): TGTGCCAGCAAAAGAGGGGGCTCGGGCACCGGGGAGCTGTTTTTT. Protein: CASKRGGSGTGELFF.

This clonotype was seen a handful of times. The chain uses TRBV28 and TRBJ2-7; 8 bases match TRBD1. The J segment lost 0 bases and the V segment lost 5 bases, leaving 9 bases of the junction unmatched. The CDR3 loop spans 16 amino acids. Germline V lookup: CDR1 MDHEN, CDR2 SYDVKM. CDR3 amino acids: CASSPEDRVYSYEQYF. CDR3 DNA: TGTGCCAGCAGTCCCGAGGACAGGGTTTACTCCTACGAGCAGTACTTC.

The genes are TRBV7-2 and TRBJ2-7; 13 nucleotides agree with TRBD2. The CDR3 totals 18 residues. Germline V gene sequence: CDR1 SGHTA, CDR2 FQGNSA. V lost 5 bases to trimming and J lost 5 bases; unmatched junction nucleotides: 15. Here the CDR3 DNA reads TGTGCCAGCAGCACCACTAGCGGGAGGGCCAAGAGTCGCCACGAGCAGTACGTC. Its translation is CASSTTSGRAKSRHEQYV.

V gene TRBV5-6 combines with J gene TRBJ2-6; a weak D match, TRBD2 (5 bases). The CDR3 totals 14 residues. The germline CDR1 and CDR2 sequences are SGHDT and YYEEEE. Between the trimmed V and J ends, which lost 0 bases and 12 bases, there was a span of 13 bases. The CDR3 sequence is CASSLELGRGVLTF. Written as DNA, the CDR3 is TGTGCCAGCAGCTTGGAATTGGGTCGGGGCGTCCTGACTTTC.

This clonotype was counted between two and nine times. The V call is TRBV7-2, the J call TRBJ2-5, with 12 bases that match TRBD2. Germline trimming cut 5 bases from V and 5 bases from J; bases unmatched to any gene: 12. The length of the CDR3 is 17 residues. Germline V gene data show CDR1 as SGHTA and CDR2 as FQGNSA. As DNA, the CDR3 is TGTGCCAGCAGCCGGGGGGACTCCGGGACTAGCGGGGAGACCCAGTACTTC. As protein: CASSRGDSGTSGETQYF.

This chain uses TRBV4-1 with TRBJ2-2; no firm D call. The CDR3 sequence is 14 residues long. The V end lost 0 bases, the J end lost 8 bases, and 10 bases lay between the germline ends. The germline CDR1 and CDR2 sequences are MGHRA and YSYEKL. CDR3 sequence (DNA): TGCGCCAGCAGCCAAGAACAACCCCGGGGGGAGCTGTTTTTT. Encoded protein: CASSQEQPRGELFF.